The rows below give T cell receptor beta chains drawn from one sample of a study of shared clonotypes between healthy human individuals. TCRdb keeps only in-frame clones here, not all; method: immunoSEQ multiplex PCR. In the table there are approximately 100,000 clones, about 67% of which are singletons. The material sequenced was memory CD8+ T cells sorted from blood. The origin of the receptors is a woman aged 30 to 39 in good health. CDR3s include the opening cysteine and the closing phenylalanine or tryptophan. A D gene is named only where the DNA matches it firmly. Some rows have no size entry. The others give once, few or many, or a class for an expanded clone.

>TRBJ2-7|.|TRBV5-1|few
TGCGCCAGCAGCTTGGAAGAAGACTTTAGCAACGAGCAGTACTTC
CASSLEEDFSNEQYF
>TRBJ2-7|.|TRBV28|.
TGTGCCAGCAGTTTATCGAGCCCACCGGGATACTACGAGCAGTACTTC
CASSLSSPPGYYEQYF
>TRBJ2-2|.|TRBV6-4|many
TGTGCCAGCAGTGTCGGGCAAGGAGACACCGGGGAGCTGTTTTTT
CASSVGQGDTGELFF
>TRBJ1-1|.|TRBV7-6|.
TGTGCCAGCAGCTTACAGCACCAACCCATGAACACTGAAGCTTTCTTT
CASSLQHQPMNTEAFF
>TRBJ2-5|TRBD1|TRBV6-5|.
TGTGCCAGCAGTTACGGGGGACAGGGCGGCGAGACCCAGTACTTC
CASSYGGQGGETQYF
>TRBJ1-1|TRBD1|TRBV27|.
TGTGCCAGCGGGCCAGGGGGCATCACTGAAGCTTTCTTT
CASGPGGITEAFF
>TRBJ2-7|TRBD2|TRBV30|.
TGTGCTTCTCGGGGACGGGGGGACTACGAGCAGTACTTC
CASRGRGDYEQYF
>TRBJ2-5|.|TRBV6-1|.
TGTGCCAGCAGTGAAGCGCTTGATGGGGTAGAGACCCAGTACTTC
CASSEALDGVETQYF
>TRBJ1-5|.|TRBV6-1|few
TGTGCCAGCAGTGAAGAAGGGTTGTGGCCCCAGCATTTT
CASSEEGLWPQHF
>TRBJ2-5|TRBD2|TRBV25-1|many
TGTGCCAGCAGTGAATACGGACTAGCGGGAGGGGGAGAGACCCAGTACTTC
CASSEYGLAGGGETQYF
>TRBJ2-3|.|TRBV2|.
TGTGCCAGCAGTTTTTCGACAGTAAGTGGGCAGTATTTT
CASSFSTVSGQYF
>TRBJ1-1|.|TRBV27|many
TGTGCCAGCAGTTTATCTTCAGGGTTTACTGAAGCTTTCTTT
CASSLSSGFTEAFF
>TRBJ1-2|.|TRBV19|few
TGTGCCAGTAGGCCGGGACATAGTGTAGATGGCTACACCTTC
CASRPGHSVDGYTF